These 25 T cell receptor beta chains share one sample of origin, sequenced in a study of siplizumab effects on memory and regulatory T cells. Using immunoSEQ multiplex PCR, the repertoire was profiled, and TCRdb retains in-frame clones only, with some absent. The data contain about 120,000 clones, approximately 94% of them singletons. The sequenced sample consisted of non-Treg CD4+ T cells sorted from blood. These receptor sequences come from a human donor in good health.

This clone was found once. The chain carries TRBV18 and TRBJ1-2, with TRBD1 identical over 7 bases. The CDR3 totals 16 residues. The germline V gene has CDR1 KGHSH and CDR2 LQKENI. Trimming at V came to 3 bases and at J to 2 bases, leaving 9 bases not matched to a gene. CDR3 in DNA: TGTGCCAGCTCACCCGATGAGCAGGGGGTGAACTATGGCTACACCTTC. Protein: CASSPDEQGVNYGYTF.

The rearrangement uses TRBV7-9 and TRBJ1-1; D might be TRBD1 (6 bases). Germline CDR1 SEHNR, CDR2 FQNEAQ (reference sequence). With 5 bases removed from V and 7 bases from J, the gap between germline ends came to 20 bases. This CDR3 has 15 residues. The chain's CDR3 is CASSPVEGGIGEAFF. The CDR3 DNA reads as TGTGCCAGCAGCCCGGTGGAAGGGGGGATTGGTGAAGCTTTCTTT.

This sequence joins TRBV9 and TRBJ2-2; D possibly corresponds to TRBD1 (6 bases). V shed 2 bases and J shed 3 bases, with 14 bases lying between them. The length of the CDR3 is 16 residues. Germline V CDR1 and CDR2: SGDLS, YYNGEE. The CDR3 bases are TGTGCCAGCAGCGTTAGGGGGACCCAGGACACCGGGGAGCTGTTTTTT. Translating gives CASSVRGTQDTGELFF.

This sequence joins TRBV7-9 and TRBJ1-5; 8 bases fit TRBD1. Per germline, CDR1 SEHNR and CDR2 FQNEAQ (reference sequence). The trim removed 5 bases at V and 6 bases at J, leaving 9 bases unmatched. CDR3 length: 15 residues. Here the CDR3 DNA reads TGTGCCAGCAGCATCGCAGGGGGCATGGGTCAGCCCCAGCATTTT. Translating gives CASSIAGGMGQPQHF.

The chain joins TRBV7-9 to TRBJ1-5, with D tentatively TRBD1 (5 bases). Per germline, CDR1 SEHNR and CDR2 FQNEAQ (reference sequence). The CDR3 totals 15 residues. V gave up 0 bases and J gave up 0 bases, with 6 bases separating them. CDR3 nucleotides: TGTGCCAGCAGCTTAGCCAGGGATAGCAATCAGCCCCAGCATTTT. Residues: CASSLARDSNQPQHF.

V gene TRBV2 combines with J gene TRBJ1-1; D may be TRBD1 (6 bases). Germline CDR1 is SNHLY and CDR2 is FYNNEI. The length of the CDR3 is 14 residues. V lost 6 bases to trimming and J lost 1 base, with 12 bases between them. CDR3 DNA: TGTGCCAGCAGCCAACAGGGTGGGAACACTGAAGCTTTCTTT. Amino acids: CASSQQGGNTEAFF.

This sequence joins TRBV10-1 and TRBJ2-3; the D is unclear. CDR3 length equals 15 residues. Between the trimmed V and J ends, which lost 0 bases and 2 bases, there was a span of 9 bases. Germline V gene sequence: CDR1 WNHNN, CDR2 SYGVQD (reference sequence). CDR3 amino acids: CASSESSSFTDTQYF. DNA for the CDR3: TGCGCCAGCAGTGAGTCGTCCAGCTTCACAGATACGCAGTATTTT.

The chain joins TRBV2 to TRBJ2-5; no reliable D call. With 2 bases removed from V and 5 bases from J, the gap between germline ends came to 3 bases. The germline gives CDR1 SNHLY, CDR2 FYNNEI. The CDR3 consists of 11 residues. CDR3 in DNA: TGTGCCAGCAGTGAAAGGGAGACCCAGTACTTC. This encodes CASSERETQYF.

V is TRBV10-3 and J is TRBJ1-1; unclear D gene. This CDR3 has 16 amino acids. V lost 0 bases and J 1 base, leaving 12 bases between the germline ends. Germline values: CDR1 ENHRY, CDR2 SYGVKD. The CDR3 nucleotides read TGTGCCATCAGTGAGTCTATGGCTGTGGGGAACACTGAAGCTTTCTTT. It yields the protein CAISESMAVGNTEAFF.

J is TRBJ2-7 and V is TRBV9; D is ambiguous. This CDR3 has 15 residues. V was cut by 0 bases and J by 3 bases, with 13 bases left in between. Germline-derived CDR1 and CDR2 are SGDLS and YYNGEE. CDR3: CASSVAPLPDYEQYF. For the CDR3, the DNA is TGTGCCAGCAGCGTAGCCCCTCTACCCGACTACGAGCAGTACTTC.

The CDR3 bases are TGTGCCAGCTCACCACCAAATACAGATCGGGAGCTGTTTTTT. This gives the protein CASSPPNTDRELFF. This rearrangement joins TRBV18 to TRBJ2-2; no firm D call. Germline CDR1 is KGHSH and CDR2 is LQKENI. The germline V and J ends were trimmed by 0 bases and 9 bases, with 11 bases remaining between them. The CDR3 has 14 residues.

In DNA form, the CDR3 reads TGTGCCAGCAGTGGGACAGGGGGCGTTGTGCCCCAGCATTTT. Protein sequence: CASSGTGGVVPQHF. The chain has TRBV2 and TRBJ1-5, with 11 bases lining up with TRBD1. Germline V gene sequence: CDR1 SNHLY, CDR2 FYNNEI. The CDR3 consists of 14 residues. V lost 4 bases to trimming and J lost 9 bases; unmatched junction nucleotides: 5.

The chain recombines TRBV18 with TRBJ1-4; D uncertain. The CDR3 covers 12 residues. Trimming took 2 bases from V and 7 from J, leaving 5 bases between them. Per germline, CDR1 KGHSH and CDR2 LQKENI. The CDR3 loop reads CASSPAGEKLFF. CDR3 sequence (DNA): TGTGCCAGCTCACCAGCAGGTGAAAAACTGTTTTTT.

Details on this clone: The sample has other DNA sequences that encode this CDR3 too. This chain links TRBV5-1 with TRBJ1-2, with TRBD1 as a possible D gene (6 bases). V lost 0 bases and J lost 3, with 9 bases in between. Germline V gene data show CDR1 as SGHRS and CDR2 as YFSETQ. CDR3 length: 14 residues. The CDR3 region is CASSLAPGDYGYTF. For the CDR3, the DNA is TGCGCCAGCAGCTTGGCCCCAGGGGACTATGGCTACACCTTC.

The rearrangement joins TRBV5-6 to TRBJ1-1; the D is unclear. Trimming removed 0 bases at V and 11 bases at J, with 17 bases between. The length of the CDR3 is 14 residues. Per the germline V gene, CDR1 is SGHDT and CDR2 is YYEEEE. The CDR3 DNA follows: TGTGCCAGCAGCTTGGGTGACCGCGAAAGGTCGGCTTTCTTT. This translates into CASSLGDRERSAFF.

V is TRBV19 and J is TRBJ1-5; D is unresolved. The CDR3 contains 17 residues. Germline V CDR1 and CDR2: LNHDA, SQIVND (reference sequence). V was shortened by 0 bases and J by 6 bases, with 18 bases between the two germline ends. The DNA of the CDR3 is TGTGCCAGTAGTATAGATCTATCTACGGCGGGTGGTCAGCCCCAGCATTTT. Protein: CASSIDLSTAGGQPQHF.

The V gene is TRBV7-7, the J gene TRBJ2-1, with TRBD2 identical over 7 bases. J was trimmed by 0 bases and V by 1 base; bases with no gene match: 3. CDR3 size: 16 residues. CDR1 and CDR2 from the germline V gene are SSHAT and FNYEAQ (reference sequence). The CDR3 reads CASSLVAGVSYNEQFF. The CDR3 DNA reads TGTGCCAGCAGCTTAGTTGCGGGGGTCTCCTACAATGAGCAGTTCTTC. The complete variable domain, with remaining parts taken from reference TRBV7-7 and TRBJ2-1, reads GAGVSQSPRYKVTKRGQDVTLRCDPISSHATLYWYQQALGQGPEFLTYFNYEAQPDKSGLPSDRFSAERPEGSISTLTIQRTEQRDSAMYRCASSLVAGVSYNEQFFGPGTRLTVL.

The chain couples TRBV7-9 to TRBJ1-2; D ambiguous. Trimming removed 2 bases from V and 5 bases from J, with 6 bases in between. The germline gives CDR1 SEHNR, CDR2 FQNEAQ (reference sequence). The CDR3 spans 12 residues. Written as DNA, the CDR3 is TGTGCCAGCAGCTTATCTTTTTATGGCTACACCTTC. Its translation is CASSLSFYGYTF.

The gene calls are TRBV9 and TRBJ2-1, with a possible D match to TRBD2 (5 bases). V dropped 0 bases and J dropped 1 base, with 8 bases sitting between them. The CDR3 has 15 residues. The germline CDR1 and CDR2 sequences are SGDLS and YYNGEE. The CDR3 DNA is TGTGCCAGCAGCGTAGGACGGGAATCCTACAATGAGCAGTTCTTC. This sequence encodes CASSVGRESYNEQFF.

CDR3 residues: CASSPGDATNEKLFF. CDR3 DNA: TGTGCCAGCAGTCCAGGGGATGCAACTAATGAAAAACTGTTTTTT. This chain joins TRBV28 and TRBJ1-4, with D possibly being TRBD1 (6 bases). Trimming took 5 bases from V and 0 from J, leaving 10 bases between them. This CDR3 contains 15 residues. CDR1 MDHEN and CDR2 SYDVKM come from the germline V gene. Filled out from reference TRBV28 and TRBJ1-4, the complete variable domain reads DVKVTQSSRYLVKRTGEKVFLECVQDMDHENMFWYRQDPGLGLRLIYFSYDVKMKEKGDIPEGYSVSREKKERFSLILESASTNQTSMYLCASSPGDATNEKLFFGSGTQLSVL.

The chain joins TRBV4-1 to TRBJ1-5, with 8 bases fitting TRBD1. V lost 4 bases, J lost 2 bases, and 4 bases stayed unmatched. The CDR3 totals 15 residues. CDR1 and CDR2 from the germline V gene are MGHRA and YSYEKL. CDR3 DNA: TGCGCCAGCAGCCCCGACAGGGGCCGCAATCAGCCCCAGCATTTT. Translated: CASSPDRGRNQPQHF.

J is TRBJ2-7 and V is TRBV11-2; D perhaps matches TRBD2 (5 bases). Deletions cut 3 bases from V and 2 bases from J, with 8 bases between. The germline V gene has CDR1 SGHAT and CDR2 FQNNGV. The CDR3 loop spans 13 amino acids. As DNA, the CDR3 is TGTGCCAGCAGCTTTACCGGGACCTACGAGCAGTACTTC. This sequence encodes CASSFTGTYEQYF.

The rearrangement uses TRBV6-5 and TRBJ2-7; 7 nucleotides agree with TRBD2. The CDR3 totals 11 residues. The ends lost 11 bases at V and 2 bases at J; junction bases unmatched: 3. Germline V gene sequence: CDR1 MNHEY, CDR2 SVGAGI. The CDR3 sequence: CAGGGPYEQYF. CDR3 nucleotides: TGTGCCGGGGGGGGTCCCTACGAGCAGTACTTC.

The rearrangement links TRBV30 to TRBJ1-1; D not resolved. The CDR3 contains 14 residues. Germline V gene data show CDR1 as GTSNPN and CDR2 as SVGIG (reference sequence). The ends were cut back, 3 bases at V and 1 base at J, with 12 bases in the middle. The CDR3 DNA is TGTGCCTGGAGACATGGACCGAGGAACACTGAAGCTTTCTTT. This gives the protein CAWRHGPRNTEAFF.

V and J are TRBV2 and TRBJ2-5; D not resolved. V was clipped by 6 bases and J by 5 bases, with 13 bases between them. The CDR3 covers 13 residues. The germline V gene encodes CDR1 SNHLY and CDR2 FYNNEI. The CDR3 DNA sequence: TGTGCCAGCAGCTTCGGTCAGCAGGAGACCCAGTACTTC. Amino acid sequence: CASSFGQQETQYF.